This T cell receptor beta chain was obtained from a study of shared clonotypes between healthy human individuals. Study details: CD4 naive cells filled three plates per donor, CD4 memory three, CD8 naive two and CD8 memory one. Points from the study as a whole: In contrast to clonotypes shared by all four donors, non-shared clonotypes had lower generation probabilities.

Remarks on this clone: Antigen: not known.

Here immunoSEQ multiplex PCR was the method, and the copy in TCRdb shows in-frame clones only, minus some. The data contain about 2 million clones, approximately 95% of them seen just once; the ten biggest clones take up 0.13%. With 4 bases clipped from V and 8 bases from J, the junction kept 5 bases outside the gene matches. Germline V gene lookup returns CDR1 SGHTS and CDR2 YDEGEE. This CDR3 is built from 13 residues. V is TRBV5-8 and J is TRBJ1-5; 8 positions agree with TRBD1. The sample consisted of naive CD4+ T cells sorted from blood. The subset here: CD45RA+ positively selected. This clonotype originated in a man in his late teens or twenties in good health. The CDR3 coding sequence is TGTGCCAGCAGCCGGACAGGGAGGGAGCCCCAGCATTTT. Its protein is CASSRTGREPQHF.